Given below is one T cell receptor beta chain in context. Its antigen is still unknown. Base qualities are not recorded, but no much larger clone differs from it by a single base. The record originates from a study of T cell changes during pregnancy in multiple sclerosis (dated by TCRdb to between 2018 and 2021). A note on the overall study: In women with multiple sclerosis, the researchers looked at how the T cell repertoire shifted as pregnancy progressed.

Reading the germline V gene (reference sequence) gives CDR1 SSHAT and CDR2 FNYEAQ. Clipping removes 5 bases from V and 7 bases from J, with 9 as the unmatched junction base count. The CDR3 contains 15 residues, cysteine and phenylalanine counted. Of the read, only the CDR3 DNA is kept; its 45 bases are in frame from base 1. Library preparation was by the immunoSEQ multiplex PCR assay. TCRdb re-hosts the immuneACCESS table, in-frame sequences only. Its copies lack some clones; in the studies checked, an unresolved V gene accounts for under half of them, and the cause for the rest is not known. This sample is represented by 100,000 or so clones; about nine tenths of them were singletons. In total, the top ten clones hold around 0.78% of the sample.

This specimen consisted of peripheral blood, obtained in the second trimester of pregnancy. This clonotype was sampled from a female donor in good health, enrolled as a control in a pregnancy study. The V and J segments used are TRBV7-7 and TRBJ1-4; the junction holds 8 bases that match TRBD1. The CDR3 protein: CASSAGTGGVEKLFF. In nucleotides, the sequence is TGTGCCAGCAGCGCTGGAACAGGGGGTGTTGAAAAACTGTTTTTT.